The 18 T cell receptor beta chains below were found in one sample sequenced in a study of blood T cell repertoires in COVID-19. Profiling relied on immunoSEQ multiplex PCR, and the TCRdb table lists in-frame clones only, not all of them. The sample yields some 150,000 clones, around 80% seen once. The material sequenced was peripheral blood. These receptors originate from a human donor in a cohort sampled during active COVID-19.

As for this clone: This same CDR3 is encoded by further DNA sequences in the sample. The rearrangement uses TRBV19 and TRBJ1-6; D possibly corresponds to TRBD1 (6 bases). V was cut by 3 bases and J by 7 bases, with 7 bases left in between. The CDR3 length is 13 residues. From germline, CDR1 is LNHDA and CDR2 SQIVND (reference sequence). Written as DNA, the CDR3 is TGTGCCAGTAGTATTGGACAGAATTCACCCCTCCACTTT. Translated: CASSIGQNSPLHF.

This chain links TRBV5-4 with TRBJ1-4, with unresolved D. This CDR3 has 15 residues. Trimming took off 0 bases at V and 11 bases at J, with 17 bases between the two ends. Germline CDR1 is SGHNT and CDR2 is YYREEE (reference sequence). The CDR3 loop is CASSLGGRPGDKLFF. CDR3 DNA: TGTGCCAGCAGCTTGGGTGGCCGTCCCGGGGATAAACTGTTTTTT.

This sequence joins TRBV28 and TRBJ2-3; 8 bases align to TRBD2. After removal of 2 bases from V and 0 bases from J, the junction contained 7 bases not matched to a gene. Germline-derived CDR1 and CDR2 are MDHEN and SYDVKM. The CDR3 is 17 residues long. The CDR3 spells CASSLHVSGDSTDTQYF. The CDR3 nucleotides read TGTGCCAGCAGTTTACACGTTAGCGGGGACAGCACAGATACGCAGTATTTT.

This chain links TRBV7-2 with TRBJ1-6; the D is unclear. Looked up from germline, CDR1 is SGHTA and CDR2 is FQGNSA. This CDR3 is built from 15 residues. Between the trimmed V and J ends, which lost 5 bases and 6 bases, there was a span of 14 bases. CDR3 sequence: CASSPGRGANSPLHF. CDR3 coding DNA: TGTGCCAGCAGCCCTGGGCGGGGAGCTAATTCACCCCTCCACTTT.

In DNA, the CDR3 is TGTGCCAGCAGCCAGGAAGGAGGGTGGGAGACCCAGTACTTC. Protein sequence: CASSQEGGWETQYF. V and J are TRBV3-1 (or the pseudogene TRBV3-2) and TRBJ2-5; a weak D match, TRBD2 (6 bases). V was cut by 3 bases and J by 5 bases, with 13 bases left in between. Germline loops: CDR1 LGHDT, CDR2 YNNKEL (reference sequence). CDR3 length: 14 residues.

V is TRBV9 and J is TRBJ2-7, with D maybe TRBD2 (7 bases). Trimming removed 2 bases from V and 2 bases from J, with 20 bases in between. CDR3 size: 17 residues. Germline loops: CDR1 SGDLS, CDR2 YYNGEE. This CDR3 is CASSVEGGRTKPYEQYF. CDR3 nucleotides: TGTGCCAGCAGCGTTGAGGGGGGGAGGACAAAACCCTACGAGCAGTACTTC.

This sequence joins TRBV12-5 and TRBJ2-1, with 12 bases lining up with TRBD2. The CDR3 runs 15 residues. Germline V gene lookup returns CDR1 LGHNT and CDR2 FRNRAP. The trim removed 6 bases at V and 5 bases at J, leaving 5 bases unmatched. The CDR3 DNA follows: TGTGCTAGTGGAGATCTAGCGGGGGGGGACAATGAGCAGTTCTTC. It is translated as CASGDLAGGDNEQFF.

To note about this clone: Germline and junction disagree at one end, which may indicate a read error. Other DNA variants within this sample encode the same CDR3. The chain joins TRBV6-4 to TRBJ2-1, with 9 bases aligning to TRBD2. CDR3 size: 15 residues. CDR1 and CDR2 (germline): MRHNA, SNTAGT. Here the CDR3 DNA reads TGTGCCAGCAGTTTAGAGCGGGGGGATTACAATGAGCAATTCTTC. Protein: CASSLERGDYNEQFF.

In its sample, this clone was seen a few times. The gene calls are TRBV7-9 and TRBJ1-2; possible D gene TRBD1, 6 bases. Germline values: CDR1 SEHNR, CDR2 FQNEAQ (reference sequence). V shed 5 bases and J shed 4 bases, with 17 bases lying between them. This CDR3 is 15 amino acids long. The CDR3 loop is CASSPGTPSGYGYTF. DNA of the CDR3: TGTGCCAGCAGCCCCGGGACACCTTCGGGCTATGGCTACACCTTC.

This clone was seen a handful of times. This sequence joins TRBV5-1 and TRBJ2-7; 8 nucleotides align to TRBD2. Germline CDR1 reads SGHRS; CDR2 reads YFSETQ. The CDR3 has 14 residues. V shed 2 bases and J 1 base; nucleotides not matched to a gene: 2. For the CDR3, the DNA is TGCGCCAGCAGCTTTAGCGGGGATTCCTACGAGCAGTACTTC. This sequence encodes CASSFSGDSYEQYF.

The genes are TRBV4-2 and TRBJ2-1; no definite D call. CDR1 is LGHNA and CDR2 is YNFKEQ in the germline V gene. V gave up 0 bases and J gave up 9 bases, with 9 bases separating them. This CDR3 contains 13 residues. CDR3 region: CASSQEARVEQFF. The CDR3 coding sequence is TGTGCCAGCAGCCAAGAGGCCCGGGTTGAGCAGTTCTTC.

The rearrangement uses TRBV10-3 and TRBJ1-1, with 7 nucleotides matching TRBD1. There are 19 residues in the CDR3. J was trimmed by 2 bases and V by 4 bases; bases with no gene match: 19. Per germline, CDR1 ENHRY and CDR2 SYGVKD. The CDR3 bases are TGTGCCATCAGTGGGCTCCGGGCAACAGGGGAATCAAAAAACACTGAAGCTTTCTTT. Translating it yields CAISGLRATGESKNTEAFF.

The chain has TRBV10-1 and TRBJ2-2; D perhaps matches TRBD1 (6 bases). The CDR3 has 16 residues. In germline, CDR1 is WNHNN, CDR2 SYGVQD (reference sequence). V lost 0 bases, J lost 6 bases, and 14 bases lay in between. CDR3 protein: CASSESGGPSPGELFF. In DNA form, the CDR3 reads TGCGCCAGCAGTGAGTCTGGGGGCCCCTCCCCCGGGGAGCTGTTTTTT.

This chain links TRBV5-4 with TRBJ2-1, with 15 bases fitting TRBD2. This CDR3 contains 16 residues. With 4 bases clipped from V and 4 bases from J, the junction kept 3 bases outside the gene matches. Germline V gene sequence: CDR1 SGHNT, CDR2 YYREEE (reference sequence). The CDR3 region has the DNA TGTGCCAGCAGCCCCGGGACTAGCGGGGGGTACAATGAGCAGTTCTTC. It codes for CASSPGTSGGYNEQFF.

The CDR3 nucleotides are TGTGCCAGCAGTTCCCCCCAGGAGCCCCAGCATTTT. Its protein is CASSSPQEPQHF. This chain connects TRBV6-2 or TRBV6-3 to TRBJ1-5; D call uncertain. Germline loops: CDR1 MNHEY, CDR2 SVGEGT. V lost 4 bases and J 8 bases, leaving 9 bases between the germline ends. CDR3 size: 12 residues.

This sequence joins TRBV9 and TRBJ2-3, with D possibly being TRBD2 (7 bases). The CDR3 is made up of 16 amino acids. Germline V gene data show CDR1 as SGDLS and CDR2 as YYNGEE. With 2 bases removed from V and 2 bases from J, the gap between germline ends came to 15 bases. The CDR3 nucleotides are TGTGCCAGCAGCGTCACACTGGCGGGGGCCACAGATACGCAGTATTTT. It encodes CASSVTLAGATDTQYF.

This clone was found a few times. One end of the junction varies from germline; a read error may be responsible. The V call is TRBV9, the J call TRBJ2-7, with 9 bases aligning to TRBD2. The CDR3 loop spans 15 amino acids. From germline, CDR1 is SGDLS and CDR2 YYNGEE. This chain's CDR3 is CASSVAGTSSHEQYF. The CDR3 DNA reads as TGTGCCAGCAGCGTAGCCGGGACTAGCTCCCACGAGCAGTACTTC.

The CDR3 nucleotides are TGCGCCAGCAGCTGGGACAGGGGGCGAGAGACCCAGTACTTC. As protein: CASSWDRGRETQYF. The V call is TRBV5-1, the J call TRBJ2-5, with 12 bases lining up with TRBD1. Unmatched junction bases numbered 1, after V lost 3 bases and J lost 4 bases. Germline-derived CDR1 and CDR2 are SGHRS and YFSETQ. This CDR3 comprises 14 residues.